This T cell receptor beta chain is from a study of immune cell composition in non-small cell lung cancer. Study results and limitations: It was not proven that tumour-reactive clones equal dominant tumour-associated clones. TIL tumour reactivity correlated with maximal tumour-associated clone frequency in adenocarcinoma.

For this clone: Its antigen is unidentified.

The assay was immunoSEQ multiplex PCR, and TCRdb's table has in-frame clones only and misses some. The sample shows under 1,500 clones, 75% to 80% of them seen only once. Germline V gene sequence: CDR1 MNHNY, CDR2 SVGAGI (reference sequence). V was cut by 5 bases and J by 6 bases, with 19 bases left in between. The CDR3 sequence is 15 residues long. This sequence joins TRBV6-6 and TRBJ1-2; the D gene is possibly TRBD1 (6 bases). The sequencing input was lung tumor tissue. This receptor was obtained from a human donor with non-small cell lung cancer. The CDR3 reads CASSTPGGRANGYTF. The CDR3 nucleotides read TGTGCCAGCAGTACCCCGGGGGGGCGTGCGAATGGCTACACCTTC.